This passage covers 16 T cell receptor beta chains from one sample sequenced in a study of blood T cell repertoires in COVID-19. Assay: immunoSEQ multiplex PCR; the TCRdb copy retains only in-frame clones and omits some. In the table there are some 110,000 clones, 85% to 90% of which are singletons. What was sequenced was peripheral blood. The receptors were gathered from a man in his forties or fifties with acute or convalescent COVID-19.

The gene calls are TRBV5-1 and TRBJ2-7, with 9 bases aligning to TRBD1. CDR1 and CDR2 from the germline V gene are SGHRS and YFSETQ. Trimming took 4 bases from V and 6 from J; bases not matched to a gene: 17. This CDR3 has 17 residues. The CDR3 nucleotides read TGCGCCAGCAGCCGGACCAATTACCAGACAGGGGGATCCGAGCAGTACTTC. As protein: CASSRTNYQTGGSEQYF.

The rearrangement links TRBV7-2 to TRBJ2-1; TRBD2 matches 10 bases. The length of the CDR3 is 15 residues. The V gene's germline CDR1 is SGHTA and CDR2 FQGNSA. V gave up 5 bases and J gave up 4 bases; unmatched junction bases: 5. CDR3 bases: TGTGCCAGCAGCCCGGGACTAGCGACATACAATGAGCAGTTCTTC. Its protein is CASSPGLATYNEQFF.

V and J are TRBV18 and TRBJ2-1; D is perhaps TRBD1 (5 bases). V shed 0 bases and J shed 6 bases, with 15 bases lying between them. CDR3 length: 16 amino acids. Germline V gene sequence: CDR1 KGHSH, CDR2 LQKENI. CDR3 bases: TGTGCCAGCTCACCACCGGGTAGGGGTAACGGCAATGAGCAGTTCTTC. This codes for CASSPPGRGNGNEQFF.

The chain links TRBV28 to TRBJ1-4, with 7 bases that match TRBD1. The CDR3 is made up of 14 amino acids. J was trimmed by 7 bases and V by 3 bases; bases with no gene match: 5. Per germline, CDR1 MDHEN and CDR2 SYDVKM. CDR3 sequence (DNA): TGTGCCAGCAGTTTTGAGGGGGCGTTTGAAAAACTGTTTTTT. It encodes CASSFEGAFEKLFF.

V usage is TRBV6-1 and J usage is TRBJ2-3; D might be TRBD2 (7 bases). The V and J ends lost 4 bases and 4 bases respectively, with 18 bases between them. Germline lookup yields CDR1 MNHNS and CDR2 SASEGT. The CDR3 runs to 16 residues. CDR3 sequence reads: CASSAGGGSMPDTQYF. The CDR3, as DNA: TGTGCCAGCAGTGCCGGGGGCGGGAGCATGCCAGATACGCAGTATTTT.

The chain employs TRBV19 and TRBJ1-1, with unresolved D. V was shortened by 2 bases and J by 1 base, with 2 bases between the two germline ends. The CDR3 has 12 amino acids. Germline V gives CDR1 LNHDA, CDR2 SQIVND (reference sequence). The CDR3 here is CASSIQNTEAFF. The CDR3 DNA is TGTGCCAGTAGTATACAGAACACTGAAGCTTTCTTT.

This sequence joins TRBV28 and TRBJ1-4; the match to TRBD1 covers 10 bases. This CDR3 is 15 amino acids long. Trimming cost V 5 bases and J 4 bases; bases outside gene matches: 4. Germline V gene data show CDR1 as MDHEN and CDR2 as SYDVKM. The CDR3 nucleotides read TGTGCCAGCAGTCGACAGGGGGCAGATAATGAAAAACTGTTTTTT. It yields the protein CASSRQGADNEKLFF.

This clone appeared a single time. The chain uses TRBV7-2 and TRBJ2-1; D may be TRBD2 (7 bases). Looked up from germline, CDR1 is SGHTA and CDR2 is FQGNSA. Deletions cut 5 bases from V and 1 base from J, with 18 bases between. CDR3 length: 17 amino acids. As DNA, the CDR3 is TGTGCCAGCAGCCCGCGGTCGGGGGGCCTTTCCTACAATGAGCAGTTCTTC. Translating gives CASSPRSGGLSYNEQFF.

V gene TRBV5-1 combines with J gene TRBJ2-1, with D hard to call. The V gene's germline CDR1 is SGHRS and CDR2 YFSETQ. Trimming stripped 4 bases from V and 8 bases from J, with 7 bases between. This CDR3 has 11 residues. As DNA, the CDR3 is TGCGCCAGCAGCCCCGGGTATGAGCAGTTCTTC. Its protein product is CASSPGYEQFF. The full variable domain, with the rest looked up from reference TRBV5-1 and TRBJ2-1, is KAGVTQTPRYLIKTRGQQVTLSCSPISGHRSVSWYQQTPGQGLQFLFEYFSETQRNKGNFPGRFSGRQFSNSRSEMNVSTLELGDSALYLCASSPGYEQFFGPGTRLTVL.

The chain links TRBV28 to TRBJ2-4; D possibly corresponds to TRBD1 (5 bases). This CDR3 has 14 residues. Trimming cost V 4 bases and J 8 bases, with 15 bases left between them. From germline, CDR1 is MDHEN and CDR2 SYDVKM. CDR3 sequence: CASSSAGRVYIQYF. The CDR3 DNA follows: TGTGCCAGCAGTTCGGCCGGCAGGGTATACATTCAGTACTTC.

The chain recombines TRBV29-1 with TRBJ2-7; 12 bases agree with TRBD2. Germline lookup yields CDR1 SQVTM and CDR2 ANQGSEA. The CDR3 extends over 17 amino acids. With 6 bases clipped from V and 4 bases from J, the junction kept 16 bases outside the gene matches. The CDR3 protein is CSVTRTSGTPSPYEQYF. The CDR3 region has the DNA TGCAGCGTGACCCGGACTAGCGGGACTCCATCCCCTTACGAGCAGTACTTC.

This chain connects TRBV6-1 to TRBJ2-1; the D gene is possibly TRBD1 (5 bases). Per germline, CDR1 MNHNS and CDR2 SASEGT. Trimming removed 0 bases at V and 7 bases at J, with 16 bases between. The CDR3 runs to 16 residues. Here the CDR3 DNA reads TGTGCCAGCAGTGAAGCGCTAACAGGCTTTGTGAATGAGCAGTTCTTC. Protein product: CASSEALTGFVNEQFF.

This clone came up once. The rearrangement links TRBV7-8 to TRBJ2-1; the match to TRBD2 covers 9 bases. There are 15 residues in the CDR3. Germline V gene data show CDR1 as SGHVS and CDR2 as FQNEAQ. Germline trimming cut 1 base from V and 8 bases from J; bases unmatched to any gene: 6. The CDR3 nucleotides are TGTGCCAGCAGCTTAGAGGGGCGGGAGGGTGATGAGCAGTTCTTC. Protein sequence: CASSLEGREGDEQFF.

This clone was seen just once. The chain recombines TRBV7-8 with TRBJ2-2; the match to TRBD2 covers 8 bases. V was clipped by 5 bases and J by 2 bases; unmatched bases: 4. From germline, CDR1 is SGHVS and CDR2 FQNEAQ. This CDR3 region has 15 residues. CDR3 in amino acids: CASSLLAANTGELFF. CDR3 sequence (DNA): TGTGCCAGCAGCCTACTAGCGGCCAACACCGGGGAGCTGTTTTTT. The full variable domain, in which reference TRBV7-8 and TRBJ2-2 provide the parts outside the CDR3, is GAGVSQSPRYKVAKRGQDVALRCDPISGHVSLFWYQQALGQGPEFLTYFQNEAQLDKSGLPSDRFFAERPEGSVSTLKIQRTQQEDSAVYLCASSLLAANTGELFFGEGSRLTVL.

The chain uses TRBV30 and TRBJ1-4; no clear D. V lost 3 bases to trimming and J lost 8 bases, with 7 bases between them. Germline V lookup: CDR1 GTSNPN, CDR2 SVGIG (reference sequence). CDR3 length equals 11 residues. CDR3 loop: CAWSTPEKLFF. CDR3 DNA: TGTGCCTGGAGCACACCCGAAAAACTGTTTTTT. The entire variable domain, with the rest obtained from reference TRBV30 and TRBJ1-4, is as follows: SQTIHQWPATLVQPVGSPLSLECTVEGTSNPNLYWYRQAAGRGLQLLFYSVGIGQISSEVPQNLSASRPQDRQFILSSKKLLLSDSGFYLCAWSTPEKLFFGSGTQLSVL.

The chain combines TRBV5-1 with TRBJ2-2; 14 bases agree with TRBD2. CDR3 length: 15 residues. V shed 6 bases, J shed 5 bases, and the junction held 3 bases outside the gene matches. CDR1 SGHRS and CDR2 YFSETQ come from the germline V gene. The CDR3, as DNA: TGCGCCAGCACCGGACTAGCGGGGGGAACCGGGGAGCTGTTTTTT. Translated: CASTGLAGGTGELFF.